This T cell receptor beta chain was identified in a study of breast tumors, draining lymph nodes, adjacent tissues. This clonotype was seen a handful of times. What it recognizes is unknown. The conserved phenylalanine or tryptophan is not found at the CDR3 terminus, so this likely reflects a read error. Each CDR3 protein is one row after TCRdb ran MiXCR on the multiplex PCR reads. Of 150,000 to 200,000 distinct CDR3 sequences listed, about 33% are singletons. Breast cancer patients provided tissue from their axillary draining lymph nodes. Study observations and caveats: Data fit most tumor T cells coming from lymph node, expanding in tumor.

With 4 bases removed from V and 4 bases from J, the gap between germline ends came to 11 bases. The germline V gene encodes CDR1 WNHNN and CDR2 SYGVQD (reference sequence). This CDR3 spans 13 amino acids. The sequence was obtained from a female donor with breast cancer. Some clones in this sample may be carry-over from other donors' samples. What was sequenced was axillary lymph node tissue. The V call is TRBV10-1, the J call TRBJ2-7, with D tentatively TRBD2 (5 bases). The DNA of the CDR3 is TGCGCCAGCAGTGGATCCGGGAAGTACGAGCAGTACCTC. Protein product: CASSGSGKYEQYL.